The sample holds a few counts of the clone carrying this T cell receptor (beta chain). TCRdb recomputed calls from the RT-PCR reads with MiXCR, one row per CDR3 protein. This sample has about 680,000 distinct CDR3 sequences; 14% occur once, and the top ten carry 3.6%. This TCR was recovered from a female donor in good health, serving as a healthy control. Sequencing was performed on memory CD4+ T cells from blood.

The CDR3 loop is CAISGSTGGNEKLFF. Here the CDR3 DNA reads TGTGCCATCAGTGGCTCGACAGGGGGTAACGAAAAACTGTTTTTT. The rearrangement links TRBV10-3 to TRBJ1-4; 9 positions agree with TRBD1. CDR3 length: 15 residues. Germline loops: CDR1 ENHRY, CDR2 SYGVKD. After removal of 4 bases from V and 8 bases from J, the junction contained 8 bases not matched to a gene.